This record concerns one T cell receptor beta chain sequence. What it binds is unknown. This entry is derived from a study of T cells in localized non-small cell lung cancer. Notes on the study in general: Only one tumor region was sequenced, so heterogeneity remains possible.

Sequencing was performed with immunoSEQ multiplex PCR; in TCRdb, only in-frame clones are kept and a portion is missing. The sample contains roughly 26,000 clones, approximately 90% of which appear only once. This clonotype was obtained from a female donor of 60 years or more with stage II squamous cell lung carcinoma. The sequencing used peripheral blood, collected before any cancer treatment.

DNA for the CDR3: TGTGCCAGCAGCTTAGCCGGACAGGGTAGAGGTAATGAAAAACTGTTTTTT. It is translated as CASSLAGQGRGNEKLFF. The V and J genes are TRBV7-2 and TRBJ1-4, with 8 bases identical to TRBD1. The V segment lost 0 bases and the J segment 4 bases; nucleotides outside the gene matches: 7. This CDR3 spans 17 amino acids. The V gene's germline CDR1 is SGHTA and CDR2 FQGNSA.